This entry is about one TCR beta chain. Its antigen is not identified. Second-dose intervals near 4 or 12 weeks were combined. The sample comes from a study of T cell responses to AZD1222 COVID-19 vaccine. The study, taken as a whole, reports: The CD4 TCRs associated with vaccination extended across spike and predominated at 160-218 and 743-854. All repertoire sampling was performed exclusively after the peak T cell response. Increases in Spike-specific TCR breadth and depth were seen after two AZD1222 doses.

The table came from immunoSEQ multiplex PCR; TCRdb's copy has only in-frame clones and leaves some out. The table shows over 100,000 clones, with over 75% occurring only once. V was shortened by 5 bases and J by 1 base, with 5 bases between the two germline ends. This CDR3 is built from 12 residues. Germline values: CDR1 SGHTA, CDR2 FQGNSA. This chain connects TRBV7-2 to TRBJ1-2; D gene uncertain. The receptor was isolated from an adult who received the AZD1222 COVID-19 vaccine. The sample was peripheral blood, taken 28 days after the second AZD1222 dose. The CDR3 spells CASSPNNYGYTF. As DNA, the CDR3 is TGTGCCAGCAGCCCGAATAACTATGGCTACACCTTC.